One and the same sample provided the 13 T cell receptor beta chains below, sequenced in a study of T-cell reconstitution after alpha-beta-depleted transplantation in children. Unique molecular identifiers featured in how the TCRbeta library was prepared. From the PCR reads, TCRdb called clonotypes with MiXCR, one entry per CDR3 protein. The table has 900,000 or so distinct CDR3 sequences, roughly 15% seen once. This material consisted of PBMCs, mostly from graft donor cells, taken 360 days after TCRalphabeta/CD19-depleted stem cell transplant. The receptors originated from a male patient younger than 18 who had a stem cell transplant for acute lymphoblastic leukemia, so the T cells may come from the graft donor.

The chain has TRBV18 and TRBJ1-5; 11 bases agree with TRBD1. This CDR3 is 17 amino acids long. Germline CDR1 reads KGHSH; CDR2 reads LQKENI. Trimming removed 3 bases from V and 4 bases from J; junction bases left unmatched: 8. The CDR3 coding sequence is TGTGCCAGCTCACCGCTCCCCGGGACAGGGGGAAATCAGCCCCAGCATTTT. Residues: CASSPLPGTGGNQPQHF.

The rearrangement links TRBV20-1 to TRBJ1-1; 7 positions agree with TRBD1. Germline V gene data show CDR1 as DFQATT and CDR2 as SNEGSKA (reference sequence). The length of the CDR3 is 13 residues. V was pared by 1 base and J by 8 bases, with 7 bases of the junction left unmatched. Here the CDR3 DNA reads TGCAGTGCTAGAGGGAGGGGGCGCACCGAAGCTTTCTTT. It yields the protein CSARGRGRTEAFF.

This clonotype has at least ten counts. V gene TRBV5-1 combines with J gene TRBJ2-1; the D is unclear. V dropped 6 bases and J dropped 6 bases, with 10 bases sitting between them. The V gene's germline CDR1 is SGHRS and CDR2 YFSETQ. The CDR3 spans 12 residues. In DNA form, the CDR3 reads TGCGCCAGCACCCGGACGACCAATGAGCAGTTCTTC. Amino acids: CASTRTTNEQFF.

This clonotype was counted ten times or more. The V gene is TRBV4-1, the J gene TRBJ2-3, with 11 positions matching TRBD2. Germline CDR1 and CDR2: MGHRA and YSYEKL. After removal of 0 bases from V and 6 bases from J, the junction contained 2 bases not matched to a gene. There are 15 residues in the CDR3. Here the CDR3 DNA reads TGCGCCAGCAGCCAAGAGGCTAGCGGGAGGGATACGCAGTATTTT. The encoded protein is CASSQEASGRDTQYF.

This chain uses TRBV11-1 with TRBJ2-1, with TRBD2 identical over 9 bases. CDR1 is SGHAT, CDR2 FQDESV, per germline (reference sequence). The CDR3 covers 18 residues. The V gene end was trimmed by 6 bases and the J gene end by 1 base; junction bases not matched to a gene: 13. CDR3 nucleotide sequence: TGTGCCAGCAGACCCCATAGCGGGAGAAGGGGGTCCTACAATGAGCAGTTCTTC. It translates to CASRPHSGRRGSYNEQFF. Combining the CDR3 with reference TRBV11-1 and TRBJ2-1 gives the whole variable domain EAEVAQSPRYKITEKSQAVAFWCDPISGHATLYWYRQILGQGPELLVQFQDESVVDDSQLPKDRFSAERLKGVDSTLKIQPAELGDSAMYLCASRPHSGRRGSYNEQFFGPGTRLTVL.

The V call is TRBV20-1, the J call TRBJ2-7; no firm D call. Trimming removed 1 base from V and 0 bases from J, with 10 bases in between. CDR1 and CDR2 (germline): DFQATT, SNEGSKA (reference sequence). The CDR3 runs 14 residues. In DNA, the CDR3 is TGCAGTGCTAGAGCAGAGACACCCTCCTACGAGCAGTACTTC. Its protein is CSARAETPSYEQYF.

In its sample, this clonotype was seen a few times. This chain uses TRBV11-2 with TRBJ2-5, with TRBD1 identical over 7 bases. The CDR3 is made up of 14 amino acids. Trimming removed 5 bases from V and 7 bases from J; junction bases left unmatched: 10. CDR1 and CDR2 from the germline V gene are SGHAT and FQNNGV. Here the CDR3 DNA reads TGTGCCAGCAGCCGTTACAGGGGAACGGTGACCCAGTACTTC. This encodes CASSRYRGTVTQYF.

J is TRBJ2-1 and V is TRBV2; 9 bases align to TRBD2. In germline, CDR1 is SNHLY, CDR2 FYNNEI. The CDR3 extends over 17 amino acids. With 6 bases clipped from V and 3 bases from J, the junction kept 12 bases outside the gene matches. CDR3 DNA sequence: TGTGCCAGCAGACTGCCTATAGCGGGAGCATTCTACAATGAGCAGTTCTTC. This codes for CASRLPIAGAFYNEQFF.

V usage is TRBV7-9 and J usage is TRBJ2-2; 10 positions match TRBD1. The CDR3 is made up of 15 amino acids. V shed 7 bases, J shed 4 bases, and the junction held 6 bases outside the gene matches. In germline, CDR1 is SEHNR, CDR2 FQNEAQ (reference sequence). The CDR3 DNA is TGTGCCAGCACCTCGGGACAGGGGACCACCGGGGAGCTGTTTTTT. This sequence encodes CASTSGQGTTGELFF.

V and J are TRBV2 and TRBJ2-3, with 9 nucleotides matching TRBD2. V lost 6 bases to trimming and J lost 2 bases; unmatched junction nucleotides: 12. Looked up from germline, CDR1 is SNHLY and CDR2 is FYNNEI. The CDR3 is 17 amino acids. CDR3 nucleotide sequence: TGTGCCAGCAGCACCAATTGGCGGGGGGGCCACACAGATACGCAGTATTTT. This gives the protein CASSTNWRGGHTDTQYF.

About this clonotype itself: The conserved phenylalanine or tryptophan is not found at the CDR3 terminus, so this likely reflects a read error. The rearrangement uses TRBV5-1 and TRBJ1-4; D unresolved. Trimming took off 3 bases at V and 0 bases at J, with 18 bases between the two ends. In germline, CDR1 is SGHRS, CDR2 YFSETQ. The CDR3 length is 18 residues. In nucleotides, the CDR3 is TGCGCCAGCAGCTGGCTGTCGGTCTTCTCGGCAACTAATGAAAAACTGTTTTAT. This sequence encodes CASSWLSVFSATNEKLFY.

This clonotype has just a few counts. This rearrangement joins TRBV7-6 to TRBJ2-2; 8 bases are shared with TRBD1. CDR1 is SGHVS and CDR2 is FNYEAQ in the germline V gene. V trimming: 2 bases; J trimming: 4 bases; junction bases outside the gene matches: 3. The CDR3 extends over 15 amino acids. CDR3 sequence reads: CASSLRTGSTGELFF. CDR3 nucleotides: TGTGCCAGCAGCTTACGGACAGGGTCCACCGGGGAGCTGTTTTTT.

The chain couples TRBV25-1 to TRBJ1-5; D is undetermined. Trimming took off 3 bases at V and 6 bases at J, with 27 bases between the two ends. Germline CDR1 reads MGHDK; CDR2 reads SYGVNS. This CDR3 region has 19 residues. CDR3 DNA: TGTGCCAGCAGTGATCTTGACAATACCGCGAACAGTGCGGGTCAGCCCCAGCATTTT. Amino acid sequence: CASSDLDNTANSAGQPQHF.